The T cell receptor beta chain under discussion was sequenced for a study of Ad26.COV2.S vaccination and SARS-CoV-2 variants. To note about this clone: Its matching antigen is unknown.

Using immunoSEQ multiplex PCR, the repertoire was profiled, and TCRdb retains in-frame clones only, with some absent. The sample records hundreds of thousands of clones, around 90% being singletons. V was pared by 3 bases and J by 9 bases, with 6 bases between. CDR3 length: 12 residues. Regarding treatment: some 20 received Ad26.COV2.S at low or high dose, single or two shots; about 5 received placebo; per-sample allocation not given. Vaccine and placebo recipients were sampled on day 63 after the first injection. Expression of Wuhan-strain SARS-CoV-2 spike came from the Ad26 vector that formed the vaccine. Whole-study results and caveats: It was vaccine recipients, not placebo recipients, who had the higher spike-specific TCR breadth.

The specimen was peripheral blood, collected in a trial of Ad26.COV2.S vaccine versus placebo. The clonotype comes from a person between 18 and 65 years old who received the Ad26.COV2.S COVID-19 vaccine or a placebo. This rearrangement joins TRBV12-3 or TRBV12-4 to TRBJ1-6; D is ambiguous. The CDR3 nucleotides are TGTGCCAGCAGTTTCTGGGGTTCACCCCTCCACTTT. The encoded protein is CASSFWGSPLHF.